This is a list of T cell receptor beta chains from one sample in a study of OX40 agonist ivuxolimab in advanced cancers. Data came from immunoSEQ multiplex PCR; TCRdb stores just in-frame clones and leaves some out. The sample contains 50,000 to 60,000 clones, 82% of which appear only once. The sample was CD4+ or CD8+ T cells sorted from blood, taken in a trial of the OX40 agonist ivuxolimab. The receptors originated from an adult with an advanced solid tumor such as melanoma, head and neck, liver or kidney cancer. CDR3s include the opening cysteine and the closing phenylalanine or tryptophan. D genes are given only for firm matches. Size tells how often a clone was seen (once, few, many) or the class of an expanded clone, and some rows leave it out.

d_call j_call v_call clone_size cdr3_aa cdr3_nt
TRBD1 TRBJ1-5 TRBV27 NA CASVTGEACQPQHF TGTGCCAGTGTGACAGGGGAGGCGTGTCAGCCCCAGCATTTT
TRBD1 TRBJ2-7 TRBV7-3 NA CASSLTSGTGPYEQYF TGTGCCAGCAGCTTAACGAGCGGGACAGGGCCTTACGAGCAGTACTTC
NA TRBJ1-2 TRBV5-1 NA CASKRDNYGYTF TGCGCCAGCAAGAGAGACAACTATGGCTACACCTTC
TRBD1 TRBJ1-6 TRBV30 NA CAGQEHRNSPLHF TGTGCCGGACAGGAGCATCGCAATTCACCCCTCCACTTT
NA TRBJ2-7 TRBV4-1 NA CASSQEWDLGQYF TGCGCCAGCAGCCAAGAGTGGGACTTAGGGCAGTACTTC
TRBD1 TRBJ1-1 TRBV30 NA CAWTGQGLGMNTEAFF TGTGCCTGGACAGGACAGGGGTTAGGGATGAACACTGAAGCTTTCTTT
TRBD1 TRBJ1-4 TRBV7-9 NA CASSSRTGNEKLFF TGTGCCAGCAGCTCCCGGACAGGGAATGAAAAACTGTTTTTT
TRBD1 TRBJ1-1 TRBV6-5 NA CASRLQGGNTEAFF TGTGCCAGCAGGCTTCAGGGGGGGAACACTGAAGCTTTCTTT
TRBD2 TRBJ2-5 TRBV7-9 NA CASRRGAGETQYF TGTGCCAGCAGGCGGGGGGCCGGGGAGACCCAGTACTTC
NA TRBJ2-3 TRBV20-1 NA CSVGTTDTQYF TGCAGTGTGGGGACGACAGATACGCAGTATTTT
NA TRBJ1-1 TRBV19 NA CASSRGSGRGNTEAFF TGTGCCAGTAGTCGAGGTTCTGGGAGGGGGAACACTGAAGCTTTCTTT
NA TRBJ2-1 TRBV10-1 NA CASSVGGKNEQFF TGCGCCAGCAGTGTTGGGGGTAAGAATGAGCAGTTCTTC
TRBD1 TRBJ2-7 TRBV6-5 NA CASSYSSGTGSREQYF TGTGCCAGCAGTTACTCTTCCGGGACAGGGAGCCGAGAGCAGTACTTC
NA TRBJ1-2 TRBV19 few CASSEPRGATYGYTF TGTGCCAGTAGTGAGCCCCGAGGGGCAACCTATGGCTACACCTTC
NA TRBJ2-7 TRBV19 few CASNQKDPAGEQYF TGTGCCAGTAACCAGAAGGACCCCGCTGGCGAGCAGTACTTC
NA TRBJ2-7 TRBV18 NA CASSTVDEQYF TGTGCCAGCTCAACCGTAGACGAGCAGTACTTC
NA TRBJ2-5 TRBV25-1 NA CASSAGETQYF TGTGCCAGCAGTGCGGGGGAGACCCAGTACTTC
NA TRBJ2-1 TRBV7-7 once CASSSQTYNEQFF TGTGCTAGCAGCTCCCAAACCTACAATGAGCAGTTCTTC
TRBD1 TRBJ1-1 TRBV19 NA CASNHRGLNTEAFF TGTGCCAGTAACCACAGGGGTTTGAACACTGAAGCTTTCTTT
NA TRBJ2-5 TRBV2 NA CASRTDSQETQYF TGTGCCAGCAGGACGGACTCACAAGAGACCCAGTACTTC
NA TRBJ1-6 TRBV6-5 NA CASSTTARPPLHF TGTGCCAGCAGTACGACTGCCCGTCCACCCCTCCACTTT
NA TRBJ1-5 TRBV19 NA CASSIGGRSQPQHF TGTGCCAGTAGTATCGGGGGGCGAAGTCAGCCCCAGCATTTT
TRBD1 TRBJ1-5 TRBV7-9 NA CASSLGQGVRNQPQHF TGTGCCAGCAGCTTAGGGCAGGGGGTACGAAATCAGCCCCAGCATTTT
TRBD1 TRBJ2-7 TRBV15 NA CATSRGTGVREQYF TGTGCCACCAGCAGAGGGACAGGGGTTCGCGAGCAGTACTTC
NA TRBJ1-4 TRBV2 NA CASSEAIPGLRDTNEKLFF TGTGCCAGCAGTGAAGCTATACCTGGGCTCCGGGATACTAATGAAAAACTGTTTTTT
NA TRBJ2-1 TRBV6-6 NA CASSQPSTNNEQFF TGTGCCAGCAGTCAACCATCGACCAACAATGAGCAGTTCTTC
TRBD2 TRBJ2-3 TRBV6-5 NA CASSGGAWKDTQYF TGTGCCAGCAGCGGGGGGGCCTGGAAAGATACGCAGTATTTT